What follows is one T cell receptor beta chain and its context. The antigen is undetermined. Looked up from germline, CDR1 is SGHTA and CDR2 is FQGNSA. The CDR3 length is 14 residues. Trimming shortened V by 2 bases and J by 2 bases, and 8 bases separated the two germline ends. The entry originates in a study of T cell responses to AZD1222 COVID-19 vaccine. Only in-frame clones appear in the TCRdb table, and some are missing; sequencing was by immunoSEQ multiplex PCR. The sample includes tens of thousands of clones, about 72% seen only once; the top ten take around 21%. Study-wide results and caveats: A reported finding is that nearly half of spike-specific TCRs target unmutated variant regions.

The sequences come from peripheral blood, collected on day 0 of AZD1222 vaccination. This receptor was identified in an adult in good health. This chain connects TRBV7-2 to TRBJ2-3; D not resolved. The CDR3 sequence: CASSLSSSTDTQYF. Written as DNA, the CDR3 is TGTGCCAGCAGCTTATCCAGTTCCACAGATACGCAGTATTTT. Full variable domain (rest looked up from reference TRBV7-2 and TRBJ2-3): GAGVSQSPSNKVTEKGKDVELRCDPISGHTALYWYRQSLGQGLEFLIYFQGNSAPDKSGLPSDRFSAERTGGSVSTLTIQRTQQEDSAVYLCASSLSSSTDTQYFGPGTRLTVL.